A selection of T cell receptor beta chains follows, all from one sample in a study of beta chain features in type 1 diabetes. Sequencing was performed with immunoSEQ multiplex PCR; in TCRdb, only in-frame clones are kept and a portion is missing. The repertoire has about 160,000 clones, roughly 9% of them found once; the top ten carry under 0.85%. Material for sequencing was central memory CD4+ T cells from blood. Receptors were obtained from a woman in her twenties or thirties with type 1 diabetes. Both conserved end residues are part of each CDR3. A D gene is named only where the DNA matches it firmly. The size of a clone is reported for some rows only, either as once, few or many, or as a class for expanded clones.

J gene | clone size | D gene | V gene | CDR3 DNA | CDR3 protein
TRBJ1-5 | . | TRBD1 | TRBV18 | TGTGCCAGCTCACCAAACAGGGGCGGTCAGCCCCAGCATTTT | CASSPNRGGQPQHF
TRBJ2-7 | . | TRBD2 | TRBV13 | TGTGCCAGCAGCTTAGAGGGACTAGCGGGCGGTTCCCGTTCCTACGAGCAGTACTTC | CASSLEGLAGGSRSYEQYF
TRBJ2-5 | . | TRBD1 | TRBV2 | TGTGCCAGCAGCGGACAGGGGGAGACCCAGTACTTC | CASSGQGETQYF
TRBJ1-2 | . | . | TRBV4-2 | TGTGCCAGCAGCCAAGATTGGCAGGGCGCTGGCTACACCTTC | CASSQDWQGAGYTF
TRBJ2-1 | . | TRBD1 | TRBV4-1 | TGCGCCAGCAGGGACAGGGGTCCCTACAATGAGCAGTTCTTC | CASRDRGPYNEQFF
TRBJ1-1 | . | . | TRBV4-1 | TGCGCCAGCAGCCAACGAAACTTCAGGGGTCCCACTGAAGCTTTCTTT | CASSQRNFRGPTEAFF
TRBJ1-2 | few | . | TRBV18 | TGTGCCAGCTCACCAAACAGGGATGGCTACACCTTC | CASSPNRDGYTF
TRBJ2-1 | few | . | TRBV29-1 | TGCAGCGTTACTACCGTCAGGGTGTCTACCTACAATGAGCAGTTCTTC | CSVTTVRVSTYNEQFF
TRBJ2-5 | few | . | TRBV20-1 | TGCAGTGCCTTGTACCAAGAGACCCAGTACTTC | CSALYQETQYF
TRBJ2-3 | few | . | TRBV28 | TGTGCCAGCAACCCCCCGGCGGCCCCGAGCACAGATACGCAGTATTTT | CASNPPAAPSTDTQYF
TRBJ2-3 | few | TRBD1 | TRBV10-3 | TGTGCCATCAGTGAGTCGACAGGGGGTCTCACAGATACGCAGTATTTT | CAISESTGGLTDTQYF
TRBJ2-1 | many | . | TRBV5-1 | TGCGCCAGCAGCGTGGAGAGGGCGGATGAGCAGTTCTTC | CASSVERADEQFF
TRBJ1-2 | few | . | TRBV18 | TGTGCCAGCTCACCACTCCAGGGGAGAGAGAACTATGGCTACACCTTC | CASSPLQGRENYGYTF
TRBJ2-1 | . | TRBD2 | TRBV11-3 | TGTGCCAGCAGCTTTGGCGGGAGGGGGAATGAGCAGTTCTTC | CASSFGGRGNEQFF
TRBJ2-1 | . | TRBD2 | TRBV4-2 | TGTGCCAGCAGCCAAGGAGGACTAGGAGAATACAATGAGCAGTTCTTC | CASSQGGLGEYNEQFF
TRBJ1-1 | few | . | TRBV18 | TGTGCCAGCTCACCCACATCCGACAGCTCACACACTGAAGCTTTCTTT | CASSPTSDSSHTEAFF
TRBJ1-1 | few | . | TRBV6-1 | TGTGCCAGCAGTACGACAGGCGACACTGAAGCTTTCTTT | CASSTTGDTEAFF